The T cell receptor (beta chain) described here comes from a study of glioma-infiltrating T cells (dated by TCRdb to about 2016). Notes on the research overall: Sequencing of TCR alpha- and beta-chain repertoires was performed on glioma tissue, on non-neoplastic brain tissue, and on matched peripheral blood mononuclear cells. To gauge divergence between tissue and blood T-cell populations, every tissue-infiltrating repertoire was compared against the peripheral blood repertoire from the same patient. Three low-grade glioma patients, roughly 8 primary glioblastoma patients and three non-glioma patients contributing non-neoplastic brain tissue were included in the paired cohort.

A note on this clonotype: Its antigen remains undetermined. The record has no base qualities; no much larger clone is one base away.

TCR alpha and beta CDR3 regions were amplified with the iRepertoire nested amplicon-rescue multiplex PCR (arm-PCR) platform from RNA. The input for one-step reverse transcription and amplification was roughly 85-400 ng of either tissue mRNA or PBMC total RNA. Following bead purification, Illumina adapters were added through a secondary multiplex PCR, and the libraries were then gel-purified between 200 and 400 bp. Demultiplexing relied on internal 6-nucleotide barcodes carried by the libraries. Libraries were sequenced on an Illumina MiSeq with 2x220 or 2x250 nucleotide paired-end reads. For the original study's pipeline: Paired reads were merged using FLASH 1.2.11 and were aligned to the GRCh37 human genome using BWA-MEM, after which TRA and TRB reads were extracted. V and J assignment used an IMGT-derived reference of cassette sequences and CDR3 motifs that included pseudogenes. Reads were translated in three frames, and productive CDR3s were defined by a C…FGXG motif without stop codons. A clonotype was defined as a unique combination of a V-J cassette pair and a CDR3 amino acid sequence. Reads were filtered by Hamming distance, with the threshold set by the sequence error rate of each sample in mapped regions. TCRdb redid the processing of the public reads, applying fastp at Q25 and MiXCR, and retained in-frame beta chains. Rows are combined by CDR3 protein, so each entry shows the most common genes and DNA. The V and J calls follow TCRdb's processing rather than the paper's. For this sample the table gives more than 110,000 distinct CDR3 sequences, of which 39% were detected only once. The ten biggest clones cover 20% of the sample.

Beyond this particular receptor, the publication reports: Very few CDR3 sequences were found to be shared between tissue and blood, and this scarcity was attributed to high CDR3 diversity and limited sampling. Small numbers underpinned the group comparisons: several glioblastoma patients, three low-grade glioma patients and three non-neoplastic patients. VJ-independent divergence between tissue and blood was found to be below expectation in non-neoplastic patients but above expectation in all gliomas, particularly low-grade gliomas.

CDR1 MNHEY and CDR2 SVGEGT were looked up in the germline V gene. Germline trimming amounts to 2 bases on V and 5 bases on J, with 10 as the count of junction bases outside the gene matches. Measured from the cysteine to the phenylalanine, the CDR3 is 16 residues long. Just CDR3 DNA is preserved here, 48 bases in frame from base 1. This sequence originates from a human donor with low-grade glioma or glioblastoma, undergoing nonglioma brain surgery, or in good health (not recorded which). In this chain, TRBV6-2 or TRBV6-3 is recombined with TRBJ2-7, with 9 central nucleotides matching TRBD1. Material: glioma tissue, nonneoplastic brain tissue, or PBMCs (not recorded which). The bases read TGTGCCAGCAGTTACAGCGGGACAGGGCCGCGCCACGAGCAGTACTTC. Its protein is CASSYSGTGPRHEQYF.